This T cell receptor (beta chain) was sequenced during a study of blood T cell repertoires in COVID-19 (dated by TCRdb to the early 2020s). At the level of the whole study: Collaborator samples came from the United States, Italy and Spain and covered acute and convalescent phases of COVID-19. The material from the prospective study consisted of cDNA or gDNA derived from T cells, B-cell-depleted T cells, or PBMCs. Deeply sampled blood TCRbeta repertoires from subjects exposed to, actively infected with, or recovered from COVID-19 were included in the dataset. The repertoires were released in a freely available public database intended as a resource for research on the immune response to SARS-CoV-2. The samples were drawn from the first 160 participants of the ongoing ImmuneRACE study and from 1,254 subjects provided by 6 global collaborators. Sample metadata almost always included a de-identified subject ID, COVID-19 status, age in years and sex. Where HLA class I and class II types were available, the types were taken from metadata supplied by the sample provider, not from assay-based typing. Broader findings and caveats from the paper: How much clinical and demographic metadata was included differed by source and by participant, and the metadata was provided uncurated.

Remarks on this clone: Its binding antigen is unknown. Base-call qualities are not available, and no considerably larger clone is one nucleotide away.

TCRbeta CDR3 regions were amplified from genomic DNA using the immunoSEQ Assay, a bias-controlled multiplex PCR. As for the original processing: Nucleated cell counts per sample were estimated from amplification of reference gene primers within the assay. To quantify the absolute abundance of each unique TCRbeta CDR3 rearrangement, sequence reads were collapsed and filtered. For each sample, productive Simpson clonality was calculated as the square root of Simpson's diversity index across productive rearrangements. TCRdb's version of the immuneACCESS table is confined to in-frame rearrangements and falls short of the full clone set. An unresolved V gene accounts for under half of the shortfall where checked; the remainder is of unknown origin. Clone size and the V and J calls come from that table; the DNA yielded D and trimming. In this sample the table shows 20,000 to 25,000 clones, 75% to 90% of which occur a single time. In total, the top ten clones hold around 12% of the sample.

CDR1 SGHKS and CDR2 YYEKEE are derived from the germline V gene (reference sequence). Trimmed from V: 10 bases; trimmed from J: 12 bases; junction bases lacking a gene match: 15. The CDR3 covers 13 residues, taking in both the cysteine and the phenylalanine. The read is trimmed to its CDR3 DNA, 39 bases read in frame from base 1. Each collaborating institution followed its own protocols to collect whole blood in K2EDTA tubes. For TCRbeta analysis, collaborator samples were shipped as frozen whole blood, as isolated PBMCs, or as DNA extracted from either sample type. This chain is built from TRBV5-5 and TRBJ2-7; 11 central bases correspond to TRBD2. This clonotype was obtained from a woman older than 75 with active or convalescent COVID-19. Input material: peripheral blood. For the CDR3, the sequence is CADQPGTSGIRYF. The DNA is TGTGCCGACCAGCCCGGGACTAGCGGTATTAGGTACTTC.